Described below is a single TCR beta chain sequence and its context. Its target is unknown. Patients were excluded for uncontrolled infection, other autoimmune disease, pregnancy or lactation. TCR beta CDR3 region amplification was performed from RNA transcripts. TCR CDR3 regions were first amplified by RT-PCR with HTBI primers. TCRdb reprocessed the multiplex PCR reads with MiXCR, giving one entry per CDR3 protein. The sample contains under 350,000 distinct CDR3 sequences, roughly 18% of which appear only once. This sample was taken from a study of T cells in Graves' hyperthyroidism and ophthalmopathy. Study findings and constraints: The majority of expanded thyroid clonotypes above 0.001 also appeared in blood.

V was trimmed by 3 bases and J by 0 bases, leaving 14 bases between them. CDR3 length: 16 residues. CDR1 SNHLY and CDR2 FYNNEI come from the germline V gene. The chain is built from TRBV2 and TRBJ1-1; D ambiguous. Sequencing was carried out using blood. The TCR was taken from a woman between 50 and 59 years old with Graves' hyperthyroidism. CDR3 protein: CASSDWVQALNTEAFF. The CDR3 coding sequence is TGTGCCAGCAGTGACTGGGTACAAGCCTTGAACACTGAAGCTTTCTTT.